One sample yielded the 8 T cell receptor beta chains listed below, sequenced in a study of blood T cell repertoires in COVID-19. TCRdb's table, derived via immunoSEQ multiplex PCR, lists solely in-frame clones and lacks some. The sample contains about 140,000 clones, about four fifths of which appear only once. The sequencing sample was made of peripheral blood. These receptors were collected from a human donor in a cohort sampled during active COVID-19.

CDR3 nucleotides: TGTGCCAGCAGCGAGAGCCACAGTACGACAGGTTACGTTCGCAGCTACACCTTC. Translation: CASSESHSTTGYVRSYTF. This chain links TRBV7-8 with TRBJ1-2, with a possible D match to TRBD1 (6 bases). CDR3 length equals 18 residues. Trimming took 5 bases from V and 9 from J, leaving 31 bases between them. The V gene's germline CDR1 is SGHVS and CDR2 FQNEAQ. The full variable domain, its missing parts supplied by reference TRBV7-8 and TRBJ1-2, is GAGVSQSPRYKVAKRGQDVALRCDPISGHVSLFWYQQALGQGPEFLTYFQNEAQLDKSGLPSDRFFAERPEGSVSTLKIQRTQQEDSAVYLCASSESHSTTGYVRSYTFGSGTRLTVV.

J is TRBJ2-7 and V is TRBV6-5; no firm D call. The CDR3 covers 14 residues. Trimming stripped 4 bases from V and 2 bases from J, with 12 bases between. Germline lookup yields CDR1 MNHEY and CDR2 SVGAGI. CDR3 nucleotide sequence: TGTGCCAGCAGTTTCCCCGCGGCCCCCTACGAGCAGTACTTC. Its protein product is CASSFPAAPYEQYF.

V usage is TRBV19 and J usage is TRBJ1-1, with 11 nucleotides matching TRBD1. The germline V gene encodes CDR1 LNHDA and CDR2 SQIVND (reference sequence). V trimming: 4 bases; J trimming: 6 bases; junction bases outside the gene matches: 10. The length of the CDR3 is 16 residues. CDR3 in amino acids: CASSTGGTGGWSEAFF. The CDR3 coding sequence is TGTGCCAGTAGTACCGGGGGGACAGGGGGTTGGTCTGAAGCTTTCTTT.

Here the CDR3 reads CASSRGGVKETQYF. CDR3 DNA sequence: TGTGCCAGCAGCCGCGGGGGGGTAAAAGAGACCCAGTACTTC. The chain links TRBV9 to TRBJ2-5, with 9 bases identical to TRBD2. The CDR3 covers 14 residues. The V gene end was trimmed by 4 bases and the J gene end by 3 bases; junction bases not matched to a gene: 4. Germline V lookup: CDR1 SGDLS, CDR2 YYNGEE.

The chain carries TRBV19 and TRBJ1-5; weak D call: TRBD1 (6 bases). The CDR3 is 16 residues long. Per germline, CDR1 LNHDA and CDR2 SQIVND (reference sequence). V was clipped by 7 bases and J by 1 base, with 17 bases between them. CDR3 nucleotide sequence: TGTGCCAGTATGCAACAGGGTGGTGTAAGCAATCAGCCCCAGCATTTT. It translates to CASMQQGGVSNQPQHF.

In regard to this clone: The junction departs from the called germline gene at one end, perhaps through a read error. V usage is TRBV7-7 and J usage is TRBJ2-5; 10 bases map to TRBD1. CDR3 size: 15 residues. From germline, CDR1 is SSHAT and CDR2 FNYEAQ (reference sequence). The CDR3 here is CASSATGTGEETQYF. CDR3 nucleotides: TGTGCTAGCAGCGCAACCGGGACAGGGGAAGAGACCCAGTACTTC.

The chain combines TRBV4-3 with TRBJ2-3, with 7 bases fitting TRBD1. CDR1 is LGHNA and CDR2 is YSLEER in the germline V gene. This CDR3 has 16 amino acids. V shed 0 bases and J 2 bases; nucleotides not matched to a gene: 5. The CDR3 DNA reads TGCGCCAGCAGCCAAGATATAGGGGGCCTCACAGATACGCAGTATTTT. This gives the protein CASSQDIGGLTDTQYF.

In nucleotides, the CDR3 is TGTGCCAGCAGCCTCCGGTCGCGGGATTCACCCCTCCACTTT. Amino acids: CASSLRSRDSPLHF. The genes are TRBV11-1 and TRBJ1-6; D is uncertain. The CDR3 totals 14 residues. V was pared by 5 bases and J by 8 bases, with 13 bases between. Germline assignment: CDR1 SGHAT and CDR2 FQDESV (reference sequence).